The clone carrying this T cell receptor (beta chain) was observed at least ten times. The V end lost 0 bases, the J end lost 6 bases, and 11 bases lay between the germline ends. This CDR3 is 13 amino acids long. Germline assignment: CDR1 DFQATT and CDR2 SNEGSKA (reference sequence). The record originates from a study of T-cell reconstitution after alpha-beta-depleted transplantation in children. Unique molecular identifiers were used to barcode this TCRbeta library. MiXCR, run by TCRdb on the PCR reads, gives a single entry per CDR3 protein. The repertoire includes 230,000 or so distinct CDR3 sequences, approximately 12% of them detected once, and roughly 2.6% sits in the top ten.

This chain connects TRBV20-1 to TRBJ1-1; D unresolved. The source material was PBMCs from the stem cell graft donor, sampled from the stem cell graft. This receptor was taken from a human donor who donated a stem cell graft to a child with acute lymphoblastic leukemia. CDR3 in DNA: TGCAGTGCTAGAGAGTCACTAACTCCTGAAGCTTTCTTT. As protein: CSARESLTPEAFF.